Detailed here is one T cell receptor beta chain. TCRdb's copy holds only in-frame clones and misses some; the assay was immunoSEQ multiplex PCR. The sample records roughly 60,000 clones, roughly 80% being singletons. This entry is derived from a study of blood T cell repertoires in COVID-19. Study-wide context: The study drew acute and convalescent COVID-19 samples from the United States, Italy and Spain.

CDR3 length equals 16 residues. CDR1 is MNHEY and CDR2 is SMNVEV in the germline V gene (reference sequence). The J segment lost 3 bases and the V segment lost 4 bases, leaving 7 bases of the junction unmatched. The source material was peripheral blood. The chain couples TRBV27 to TRBJ2-1, with 9 bases identical to TRBD1. The receptor was isolated from a human donor in a cohort sampled during active COVID-19. The DNA for the CDR3 is TGTGCCAGCAGTTCTATCTGGACAGGGGACTACAATGAGCAGTTCTTC. The encoded protein is CASSSIWTGDYNEQFF.